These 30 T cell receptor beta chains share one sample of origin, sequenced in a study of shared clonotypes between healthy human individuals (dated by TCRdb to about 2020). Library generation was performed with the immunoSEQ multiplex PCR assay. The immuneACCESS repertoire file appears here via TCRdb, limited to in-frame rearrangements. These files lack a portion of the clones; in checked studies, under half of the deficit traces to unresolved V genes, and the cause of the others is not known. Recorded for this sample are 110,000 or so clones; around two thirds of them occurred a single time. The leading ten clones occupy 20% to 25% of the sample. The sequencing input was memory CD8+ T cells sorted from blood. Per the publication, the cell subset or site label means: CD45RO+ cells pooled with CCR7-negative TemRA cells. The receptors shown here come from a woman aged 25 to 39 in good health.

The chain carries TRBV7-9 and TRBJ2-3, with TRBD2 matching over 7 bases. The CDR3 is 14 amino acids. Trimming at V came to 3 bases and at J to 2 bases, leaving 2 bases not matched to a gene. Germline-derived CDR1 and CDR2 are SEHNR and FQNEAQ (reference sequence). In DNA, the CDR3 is TGTGCCAGCAGCTTGACTAGCCCCACAGATACGCAGTATTTT. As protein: CASSLTSPTDTQYF. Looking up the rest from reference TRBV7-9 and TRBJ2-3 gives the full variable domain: DTGVSQNPRHKITKRGQNVTFRCDPISEHNRLYWYRQTLGQGPEFLTYFQNEAQLEKSRLLSDRFSAERPKGSFSTLEIQRTEQGDSAMYLCASSLTSPTDTQYFGPGTRLTVL.

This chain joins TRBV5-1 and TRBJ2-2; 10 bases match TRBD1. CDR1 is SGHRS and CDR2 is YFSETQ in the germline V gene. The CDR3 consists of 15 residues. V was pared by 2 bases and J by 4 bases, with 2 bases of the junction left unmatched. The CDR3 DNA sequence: TGCGCCAGCAGCTTCCGGGACAGGGGCACCGGGGAGCTGTTTTTT. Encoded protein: CASSFRDRGTGELFF.

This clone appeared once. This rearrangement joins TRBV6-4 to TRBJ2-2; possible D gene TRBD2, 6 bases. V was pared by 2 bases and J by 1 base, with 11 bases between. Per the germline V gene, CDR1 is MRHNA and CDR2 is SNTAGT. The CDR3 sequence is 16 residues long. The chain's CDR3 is CASSDGGTENTGELFF. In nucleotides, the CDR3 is TGTGCCAGCAGTGACGGAGGGACCGAGAACACCGGGGAGCTGTTTTTT.

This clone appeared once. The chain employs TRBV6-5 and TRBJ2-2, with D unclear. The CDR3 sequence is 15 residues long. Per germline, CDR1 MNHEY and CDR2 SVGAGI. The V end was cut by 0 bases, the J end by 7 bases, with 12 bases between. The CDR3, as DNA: TGTGCCAGCAGTTACTCCCTGGGTAGTGGCGGGGAGCTGTTTTTT. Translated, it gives CASSYSLGSGGELFF.

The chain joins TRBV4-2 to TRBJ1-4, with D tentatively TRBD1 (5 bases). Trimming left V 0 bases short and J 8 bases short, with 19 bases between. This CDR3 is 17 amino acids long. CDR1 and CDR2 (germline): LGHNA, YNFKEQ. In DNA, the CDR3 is TGTGCCAGCAGCCAAGATCACACTTGGTCAGGGTCAGAAAAACTGTTTTTT. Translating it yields CASSQDHTWSGSEKLFF.

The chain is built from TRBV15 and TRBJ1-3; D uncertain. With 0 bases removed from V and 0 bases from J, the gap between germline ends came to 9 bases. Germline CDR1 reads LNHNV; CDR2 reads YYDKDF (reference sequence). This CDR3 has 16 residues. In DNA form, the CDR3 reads TGTGCCACCAGCAGAGATATGGGCAGCTCTGGAAACACCATATATTTT. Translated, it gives CATSRDMGSSGNTIYF.

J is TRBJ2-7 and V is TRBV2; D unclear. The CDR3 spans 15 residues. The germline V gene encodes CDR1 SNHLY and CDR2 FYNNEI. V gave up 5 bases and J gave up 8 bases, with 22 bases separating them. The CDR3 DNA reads TGTGCCAGCAGTTTTGACATCCCTTGGGATAACAAGCAGTACTTC. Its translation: CASSFDIPWDNKQYF.

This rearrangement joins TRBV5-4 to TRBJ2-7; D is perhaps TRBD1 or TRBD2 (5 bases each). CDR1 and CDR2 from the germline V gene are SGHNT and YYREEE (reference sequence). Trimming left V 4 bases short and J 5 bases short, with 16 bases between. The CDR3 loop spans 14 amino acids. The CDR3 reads CASSPPGPLNEQYF. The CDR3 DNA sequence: TGTGCCAGCAGCCCCCCGGGACCGTTGAACGAGCAGTACTTC.

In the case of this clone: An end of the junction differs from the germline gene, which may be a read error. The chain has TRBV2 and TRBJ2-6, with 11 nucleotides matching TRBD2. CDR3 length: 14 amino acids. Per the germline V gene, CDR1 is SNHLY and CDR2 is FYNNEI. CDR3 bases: TGTGCCAGCAGTGCGACCAGTTTATTACTAGCGGGGGATTTC. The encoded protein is CASSATSLLLAGDF.

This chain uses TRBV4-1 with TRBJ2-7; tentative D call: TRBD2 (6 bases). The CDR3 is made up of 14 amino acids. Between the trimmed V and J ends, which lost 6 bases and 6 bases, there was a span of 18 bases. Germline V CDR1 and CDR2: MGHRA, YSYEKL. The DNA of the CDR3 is TGCGCCAGCAGTAGGCGGGACCGTCTCGGCGAGCAGTACTTC. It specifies CASSRRDRLGEQYF.

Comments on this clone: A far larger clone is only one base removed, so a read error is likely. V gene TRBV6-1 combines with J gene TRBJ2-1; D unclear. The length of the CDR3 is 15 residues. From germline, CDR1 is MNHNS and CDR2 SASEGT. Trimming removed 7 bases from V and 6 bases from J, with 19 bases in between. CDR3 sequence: CASTSGLFGINEQFF. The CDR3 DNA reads TGTGCCAGCACAAGTGGTCTTTTCGGTATCAATGAGCAGTTCTTC.

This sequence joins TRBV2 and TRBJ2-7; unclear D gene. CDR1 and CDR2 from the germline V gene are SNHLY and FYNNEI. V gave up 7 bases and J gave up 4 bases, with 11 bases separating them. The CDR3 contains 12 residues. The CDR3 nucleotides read TGTGCCAGCACCGTTGGTCGGTACGAGCAGTACTTC. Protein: CASTVGRYEQYF.

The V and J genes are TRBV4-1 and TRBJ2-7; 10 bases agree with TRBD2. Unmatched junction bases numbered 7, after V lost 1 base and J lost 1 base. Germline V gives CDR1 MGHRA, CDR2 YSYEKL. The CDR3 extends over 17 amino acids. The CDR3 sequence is CASSQVFTSGTSYEQYF. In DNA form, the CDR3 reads TGCGCCAGCAGCCAAGTGTTTACTAGCGGGACATCCTACGAGCAGTACTTC.

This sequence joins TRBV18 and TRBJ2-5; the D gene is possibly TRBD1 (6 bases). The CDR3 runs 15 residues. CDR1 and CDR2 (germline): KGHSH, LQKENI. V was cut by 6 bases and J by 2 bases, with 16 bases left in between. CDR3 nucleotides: TGTGCCAGCTCCCGCGCCGGGACACCTCAAGAGACCCAGTACTTC. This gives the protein CASSRAGTPQETQYF. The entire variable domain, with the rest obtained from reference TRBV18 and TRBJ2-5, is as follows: NAGVMQNPRHLVRRRGQEARLRCSPMKGHSHVYWYRQLPEEGLKFMVYLQKENIIDESGMPKERFSAEFPKEGPSILRIQQVVRGDSAAYFCASSRAGTPQETQYFGPGTRLLVL.

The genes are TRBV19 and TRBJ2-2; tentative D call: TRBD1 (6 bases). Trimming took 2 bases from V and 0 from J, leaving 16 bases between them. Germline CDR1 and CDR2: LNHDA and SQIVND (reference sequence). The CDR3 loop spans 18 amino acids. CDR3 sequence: CASSIRMGWGPNTGELFF. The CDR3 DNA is TGTGCCAGTAGTATAAGGATGGGGTGGGGGCCGAACACCGGGGAGCTGTTTTTT.

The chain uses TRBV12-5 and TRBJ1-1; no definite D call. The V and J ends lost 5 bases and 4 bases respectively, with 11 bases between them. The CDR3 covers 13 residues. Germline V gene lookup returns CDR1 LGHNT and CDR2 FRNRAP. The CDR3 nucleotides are TGTGCTAGTGGTCTAACACCGGGCACTGAAGCTTTCTTT. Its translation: CASGLTPGTEAFF.

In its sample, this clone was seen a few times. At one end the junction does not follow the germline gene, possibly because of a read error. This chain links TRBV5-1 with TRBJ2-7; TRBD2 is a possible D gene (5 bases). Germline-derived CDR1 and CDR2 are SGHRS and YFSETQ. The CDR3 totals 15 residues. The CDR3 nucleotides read TGTGCCAGCAGCCTGCGGTGGGTACGAGGGAGCGAGCAGTACTTC. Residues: CASSLRWVRGSEQYF.

The CDR3 here is CASGTGGHGYTF. The CDR3 region has the DNA TGTGCCAGCGGAACAGGGGGGCATGGCTACACCTTC. V and J are TRBV9 and TRBJ1-2; TRBD1 agrees at 8 bases. The V gene end was trimmed by 7 bases and the J gene end by 6 bases; junction bases not matched to a gene: 5. Germline V gene sequence: CDR1 SGDLS, CDR2 YYNGEE. The CDR3 extends over 12 amino acids.

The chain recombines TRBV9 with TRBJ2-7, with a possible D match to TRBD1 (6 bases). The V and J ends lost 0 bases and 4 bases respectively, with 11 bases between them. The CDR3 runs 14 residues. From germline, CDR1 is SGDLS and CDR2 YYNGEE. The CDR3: CASSVAGDGYEQYF. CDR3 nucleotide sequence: TGTGCCAGCAGCGTAGCAGGGGATGGGTACGAGCAGTACTTC.

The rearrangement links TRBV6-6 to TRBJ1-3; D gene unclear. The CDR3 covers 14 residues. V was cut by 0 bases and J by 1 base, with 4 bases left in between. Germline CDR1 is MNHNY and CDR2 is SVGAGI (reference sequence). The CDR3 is CASSYSKSGNTIYF. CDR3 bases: TGTGCCAGCAGTTACTCTAAGTCTGGAAACACCATATATTTT.

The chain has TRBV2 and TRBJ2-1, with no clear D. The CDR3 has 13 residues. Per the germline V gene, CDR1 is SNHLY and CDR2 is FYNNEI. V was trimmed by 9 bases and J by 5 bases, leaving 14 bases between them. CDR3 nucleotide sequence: TGTGCCAGATGGTCTTGGCTAGACAATGAGCAGTTCTTC. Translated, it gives CARWSWLDNEQFF. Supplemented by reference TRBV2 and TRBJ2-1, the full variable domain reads EPEVTQTPSHQVTQMGQEVILRCVPISNHLYFYWYRQILGQKVEFLVSFYNNEISEKSEIFDDQFSVERPDGSNFTLKIRSTKLEDSAMYFCARWSWLDNEQFFGPGTRLTVL.

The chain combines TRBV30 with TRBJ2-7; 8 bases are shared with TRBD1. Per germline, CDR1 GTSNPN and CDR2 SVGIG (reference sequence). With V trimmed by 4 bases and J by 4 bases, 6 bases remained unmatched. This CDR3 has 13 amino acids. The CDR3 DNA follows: TGTGCCTGGACGACAGGGGTTGCGTACGAGCAGTACTTC. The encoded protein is CAWTTGVAYEQYF.

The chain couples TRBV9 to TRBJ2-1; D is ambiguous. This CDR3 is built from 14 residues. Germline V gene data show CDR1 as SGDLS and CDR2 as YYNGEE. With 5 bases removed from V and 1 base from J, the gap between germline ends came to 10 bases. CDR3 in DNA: TGTGCCAGCAGGTCCTCTTCGTCCTACAATGAGCAGTTCTTC. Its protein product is CASRSSSSYNEQFF.

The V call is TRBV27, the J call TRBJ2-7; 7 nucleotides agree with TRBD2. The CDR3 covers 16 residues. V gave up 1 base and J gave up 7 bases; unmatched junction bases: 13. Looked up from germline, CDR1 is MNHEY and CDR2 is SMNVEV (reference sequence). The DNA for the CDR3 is TGTGCCAGCAGTTTATTAGTACAGCGGGGCCCCCTGGAGCAGTACTTC. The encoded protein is CASSLLVQRGPLEQYF.

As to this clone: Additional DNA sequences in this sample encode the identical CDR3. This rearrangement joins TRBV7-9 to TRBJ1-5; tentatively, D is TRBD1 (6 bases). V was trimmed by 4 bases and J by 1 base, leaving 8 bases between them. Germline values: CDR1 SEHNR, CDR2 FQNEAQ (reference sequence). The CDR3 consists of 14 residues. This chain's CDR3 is CASSSGGSNQPQHF. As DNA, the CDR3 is TGTGCCAGCAGCTCGGGGGGCAGCAATCAGCCCCAGCATTTT.

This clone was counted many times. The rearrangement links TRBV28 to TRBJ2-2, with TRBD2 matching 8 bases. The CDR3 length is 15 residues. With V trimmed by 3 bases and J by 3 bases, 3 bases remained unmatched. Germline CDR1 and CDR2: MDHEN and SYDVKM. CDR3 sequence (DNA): TGTGCCAGCAGTTTCCTAGCGGGCCACACCGGGGAGCTGTTTTTT. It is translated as CASSFLAGHTGELFF.

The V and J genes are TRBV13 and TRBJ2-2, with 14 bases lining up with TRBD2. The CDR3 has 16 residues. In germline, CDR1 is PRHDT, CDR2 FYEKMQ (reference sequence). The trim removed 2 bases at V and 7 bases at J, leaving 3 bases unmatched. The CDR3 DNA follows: TGTGCCAGCAGCTTAAGACTAGCGGGAGGGATCGGGGAGCTGTTTTTT. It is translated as CASSLRLAGGIGELFF.

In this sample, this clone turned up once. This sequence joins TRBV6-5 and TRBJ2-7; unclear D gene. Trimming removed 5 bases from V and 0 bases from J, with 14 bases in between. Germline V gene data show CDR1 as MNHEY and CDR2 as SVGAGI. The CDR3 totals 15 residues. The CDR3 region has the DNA TGTGCCAGCAGTAATCCGGACGCCGACTCCTACGAGCAGTACTTC. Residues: CASSNPDADSYEQYF.

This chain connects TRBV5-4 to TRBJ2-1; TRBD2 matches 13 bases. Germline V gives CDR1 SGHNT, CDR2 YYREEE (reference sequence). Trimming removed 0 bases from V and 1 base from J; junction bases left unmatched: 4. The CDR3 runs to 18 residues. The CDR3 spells CASSLGLAGGLSYNEQFF. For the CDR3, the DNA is TGTGCCAGCAGCTTGGGACTAGCGGGAGGTCTATCCTACAATGAGCAGTTCTTC.

Written as DNA, the CDR3 is TGCGCCAGCAGCTTCACCCACCTCCAGGGACAGGCATCCTACGAGCAGTACTTC. Amino acid sequence: CASSFTHLQGQASYEQYF. The rearrangement links TRBV5-1 to TRBJ2-7; 8 bases align to TRBD1. The CDR3 is made up of 18 amino acids. CDR1 is SGHRS, CDR2 YFSETQ, per germline. The trim removed 2 bases at V and 1 base at J, leaving 14 bases unmatched.